The entry below gives a single TCR beta chain sequence along with its context. No antigen is known for it. This entry is derived from a study of shared clonotypes between healthy human individuals. Repertoires were generated with immunoSEQ multiplex PCR, while TCRdb's copy carries only in-frame clones and drops some. In the table there are 550,000 to 750,000 clones, just under 97% of which are singletons. Study conclusions and caveats: Non-shared clonotypes had lower generation probabilities than clonotypes shared by all four sorted-subset donors.

Naive CD8 cells lacked CD45RO, underwent positive selection for CCR7 and left out terminally differentiated effector memory CD45RA+ cells. V lost 7 bases, J lost 0 bases, and 10 bases lay in between. The CDR3 runs 14 residues. CDR1 is MNHEY, CDR2 SMNVEV, per germline (reference sequence). The chain employs TRBV27 and TRBJ1-3; D gene ambiguous. The sequence was collected from a woman under 40 in good health. What was sequenced was naive CD8+ T cells sorted from blood. In DNA form, the CDR3 reads TGTGCCAGCAACACACACAACTCTGGAAACACCATATATTTT. This sequence encodes CASNTHNSGNTIYF.